A selection of T cell receptor beta chains follows, all from one sample in a study of T cell responses to AZD1222 COVID-19 vaccine. Data came from immunoSEQ multiplex PCR; TCRdb stores just in-frame clones and leaves some out. The sample contains 150,000 to 250,000 clones, approximately 89% of which appear only once. This sample comprised peripheral blood, obtained 28 days after the second AZD1222 dose. These receptors originate from an adult who received the AZD1222 COVID-19 vaccine. CDR3s include the opening cysteine and the closing phenylalanine or tryptophan. Fields, in order: clone size, V gene, D gene, CDR3 length, J gene, CDR3 protein, CDR3 DNA. A D gene is named only where the DNA matches it firmly. Clone size appears in some rows only: once, few, many, or a class for an expanded clone.

clone_size: .
v_call: TRBV10-3
d_call: .
cdr3_length: 15
j_call: TRBJ1-6
cdr3_aa: CAISLSEGGNSPLHF
cdr3_nt: TGTGCCATCAGTCTCTCCGAAGGAGGGAATTCACCCCTCCACTTT

clone_size: .
v_call: TRBV7-2
d_call: .
cdr3_length: 16
j_call: TRBJ2-3
cdr3_aa: CASSSNERQYTDTQYF
cdr3_nt: TGTGCCAGCAGTTCCAACGAAAGACAGTACACAGATACGCAGTATTTT

clone_size: .
v_call: TRBV6-5
d_call: .
cdr3_length: 14
j_call: TRBJ2-5
cdr3_aa: CASGPGGVGETQYF
cdr3_nt: TGTGCCAGTGGCCCCGGCGGAGTAGGGGAGACCCAGTACTTC

clone_size: .
v_call: TRBV6-1
d_call: TRBD1
cdr3_length: 15
j_call: TRBJ1-4
cdr3_aa: CASSDWQGANEKLFF
cdr3_nt: TGTGCCAGCAGTGATTGGCAGGGGGCTAATGAAAAACTGTTTTTT

clone_size: .
v_call: TRBV7-3
d_call: TRBD1
cdr3_length: 16
j_call: TRBJ2-1
cdr3_aa: CASSYGTGQADNEQFF
cdr3_nt: TGTGCCAGCAGCTATGGGACAGGCCAAGCAGACAATGAGCAGTTCTTC

clone_size: .
v_call: TRBV10-3
d_call: TRBD1
cdr3_length: 16
j_call: TRBJ2-1
cdr3_aa: CAISAKGQGMYNEQFF
cdr3_nt: TGTGCCATCAGTGCTAAGGGACAGGGAATGTACAATGAGCAGTTCTTC

clone_size: .
v_call: TRBV15
d_call: .
cdr3_length: 13
j_call: TRBJ1-4
cdr3_aa: CATSPNINEKLFF
cdr3_nt: TGTGCCACCAGCCCTAACATTAATGAAAAACTGTTTTTT

clone_size: .
v_call: TRBV12-5
d_call: TRBD1
cdr3_length: 14
j_call: TRBJ2-7
cdr3_aa: CASGSGQGDYEQYF
cdr3_nt: TGTGCTAGTGGTTCGGGACAGGGAGATTACGAGCAGTACTTC

clone_size: .
v_call: TRBV6-5
d_call: .
cdr3_length: 14
j_call: TRBJ2-7
cdr3_aa: CASRDTLNSYEQYF
cdr3_nt: TGTGCCAGCCGGGACACCCTAAACTCCTACGAGCAGTACTTC

clone_size: .
v_call: TRBV15
d_call: .
cdr3_length: 15
j_call: TRBJ1-5
cdr3_aa: CATSRLQGGNQPQHF
cdr3_nt: TGTGCCACCAGCAGACTACAGGGTGGAAATCAGCCCCAGCATTTT

clone_size: .
v_call: TRBV19
d_call: .
cdr3_length: 14
j_call: TRBJ2-7
cdr3_aa: CASSIGPGTYEQYF
cdr3_nt: TGTGCCAGTAGTATAGGTCCAGGGACCTACGAGCAGTACTTC

clone_size: once
v_call: TRBV11-3
d_call: .
cdr3_length: 14
j_call: TRBJ1-1
cdr3_aa: CASSLETGVGKAFF
cdr3_nt: TGTGCCAGCAGCTTAGAGACGGGAGTAGGAAAAGCTTTCTTT

clone_size: .
v_call: TRBV15
d_call: TRBD2
cdr3_length: 15
j_call: TRBJ2-3
cdr3_aa: CATSSFLAGGYTQYF
cdr3_nt: TGTGCCACAAGCAGTTTTTTAGCGGGCGGGTACACGCAGTATTTT

clone_size: .
v_call: TRBV27
d_call: TRBD1
cdr3_length: 14
j_call: TRBJ1-1
cdr3_aa: CASRTGERNTEAFF
cdr3_nt: TGTGCCAGCAGGACAGGGGAACGGAACACTGAAGCTTTCTTT

clone_size: .
v_call: TRBV5-1
d_call: TRBD2
cdr3_length: 14
j_call: TRBJ2-7
cdr3_aa: CASSFSGSAYEQYF
cdr3_nt: TGCGCCAGCAGCTTTAGCGGGAGCGCCTACGAGCAGTACTTC

clone_size: .
v_call: TRBV9
d_call: .
cdr3_length: 15
j_call: TRBJ2-7
cdr3_aa: CASSPGRVASYEQYF
cdr3_nt: TGTGCCAGCAGCCCCGGCCGGGTAGCTTCCTACGAGCAGTACTTC

clone_size: .
v_call: TRBV2
d_call: .
cdr3_length: 13
j_call: TRBJ2-2
cdr3_aa: CASGVKGTGELFF
cdr3_nt: TGTGCCAGTGGGGTAAAGGGCACCGGGGAGCTGTTTTTT

clone_size: .
v_call: TRBV5-4
d_call: TRBD2
cdr3_length: 16
j_call: TRBJ2-2
cdr3_aa: CASSLDPGGYSGELFF
cdr3_nt: TGTGCCAGCAGCTTGGATCCGGGAGGGTATTCTGGGGAGCTGTTTTTT

clone_size: .
v_call: TRBV7-9
d_call: TRBD1
cdr3_length: 15
j_call: TRBJ1-1
cdr3_aa: CASSLSGGLNTEAFF
cdr3_nt: TGTGCCAGCAGCCTATCAGGGGGGTTGAACACTGAAGCTTTCTTT

clone_size: .
v_call: TRBV28
d_call: .
cdr3_length: 17
j_call: TRBJ2-6
cdr3_aa: CASSLWEGGSGANVLTF
cdr3_nt: TGTGCCAGCAGTTTATGGGAAGGGGGTTCTGGGGCCAACGTCCTGACTTTC

clone_size: once
v_call: TRBV27
d_call: TRBD1
cdr3_length: 16
j_call: TRBJ2-3
cdr3_aa: CASRPGTGASLGTQYF
cdr3_nt: TGTGCCAGCAGGCCCGGGACAGGGGCCTCACTAGGTACGCAGTATTTT

clone_size: once
v_call: TRBV5-1
d_call: .
cdr3_length: 15
j_call: TRBJ2-3
cdr3_aa: CASSLGDSGGDTQYF
cdr3_nt: TGCGCCAGCAGCTTGGGGGACTCGGGCGGAGATACGCAGTATTTT

clone_size: .
v_call: TRBV28
d_call: .
cdr3_length: 15
j_call: TRBJ1-4
cdr3_aa: CASSPGGESFEKLFF
cdr3_nt: TGTGCCAGCAGCCCCGGGGGGGAGAGTTTTGAAAAACTGTTTTTT

clone_size: .
v_call: TRBV7-3
d_call: .
cdr3_length: 15
j_call: TRBJ2-6
cdr3_aa: CASSWGQSGANVLTF
cdr3_nt: TGTGCCAGCAGCTGGGGACAATCCGGGGCCAACGTCCTGACTTTC

clone_size: .
v_call: TRBV19
d_call: TRBD1
cdr3_length: 13
j_call: TRBJ1-5
cdr3_aa: CASTLDRDQPQHF
cdr3_nt: TGTGCCAGTACCCTCGACAGGGATCAGCCCCAGCATTTT

clone_size: .
v_call: TRBV7-2
d_call: TRBD2
cdr3_length: 18
j_call: TRBJ2-3
cdr3_aa: CASSFSGTSGSWTDTQYF
cdr3_nt: TGTGCCAGCAGCTTCTCCGGGACTAGCGGGAGTTGGACAGATACGCAGTATTTT

clone_size: once
v_call: TRBV11-2
d_call: TRBD2
cdr3_length: 14
j_call: TRBJ2-7
cdr3_aa: CASSPTSGKWEQYF
cdr3_nt: TGTGCCAGCAGCCCGACTAGCGGGAAATGGGAGCAGTACTTC

clone_size: .
v_call: TRBV7-2
d_call: TRBD1
cdr3_length: 15
j_call: TRBJ1-6
cdr3_aa: CASSLNTGVVSPLHF
cdr3_nt: TGTGCCAGCAGCTTAAATACAGGGGTCGTTTCACCCCTCCACTTT

clone_size: .
v_call: TRBV7-2
d_call: TRBD2
cdr3_length: 16
j_call: TRBJ2-7
cdr3_aa: CASSLVLAGGSYEQYF
cdr3_nt: TGTGCCAGCAGCTTAGTTCTCGCGGGAGGATCCTACGAGCAGTACTTC

clone_size: .
v_call: TRBV19
d_call: .
cdr3_length: 14
j_call: TRBJ2-7
cdr3_aa: CASSDTPGPYEQYF
cdr3_nt: TGTGCCAGTAGCGATACCCCGGGGCCCTACGAGCAGTACTTC

clone_size: .
v_call: TRBV6-2/TRBV6-3
d_call: .
cdr3_length: 15
j_call: TRBJ2-1
cdr3_aa: CASSAGQESYNEQFF
cdr3_nt: TGTGCCAGCAGCGCCGGGCAGGAGTCCTACAATGAGCAGTTCTTC

clone_size: .
v_call: TRBV7-8
d_call: .
cdr3_length: 13
j_call: TRBJ2-1
cdr3_aa: CASSLQGLNEQFF
cdr3_nt: TGTGCCAGCAGCTTACAGGGGTTGAATGAGCAGTTCTTC

clone_size: once
v_call: TRBV11-2
d_call: .
cdr3_length: 14
j_call: TRBJ2-6
cdr3_aa: CASTPLMGANVLTF
cdr3_nt: TGTGCCAGCACCCCCTTGATGGGGGCCAACGTCCTGACTTTC

clone_size: .
v_call: TRBV6-6
d_call: .
cdr3_length: 12
j_call: TRBJ1-5
cdr3_aa: CASSGVNQPQHF
cdr3_nt: TGTGCCAGCAGCGGAGTTAATCAGCCCCAGCATTTT

clone_size: .
v_call: TRBV7-3
d_call: .
cdr3_length: 15
j_call: TRBJ2-1
cdr3_aa: CASSREEGSYNEQFF
cdr3_nt: TGTGCCAGCAGCCGAGAAGAGGGCTCCTACAATGAGCAGTTCTTC

clone_size: .
v_call: TRBV10-3
d_call: TRBD1
cdr3_length: 14
j_call: TRBJ1-1
cdr3_aa: CAISENRGHTEAFF
cdr3_nt: TGTGCCATCAGCGAGAACAGGGGGCACACTGAAGCTTTCTTT

clone_size: .
v_call: TRBV10-2
d_call: TRBD2
cdr3_length: 15
j_call: TRBJ2-5
cdr3_aa: CASRKGLAGAETQYF
cdr3_nt: TGCGCCAGCAGGAAGGGACTAGCGGGAGCAGAGACCCAGTACTTC

clone_size: .
v_call: TRBV24-1
d_call: TRBD2
cdr3_length: 15
j_call: TRBJ2-3
cdr3_aa: CATSVSSGSTDTQYF
cdr3_nt: TGTGCCACCAGTGTCTCTAGCGGGAGCACAGATACGCAGTATTTT

clone_size: .
v_call: TRBV5-1
d_call: .
cdr3_length: 15
j_call: TRBJ2-3
cdr3_aa: CASRPGGGRSDTQYF
cdr3_nt: TGCGCCAGCAGGCCCGGCGGAGGACGTTCAGATACGCAGTATTTT

clone_size: .
v_call: TRBV10-3
d_call: TRBD2
cdr3_length: 16
j_call: TRBJ2-3
cdr3_aa: CAISDPTSGKGITQYF
cdr3_nt: TGTGCCATCAGTGACCCCACTAGCGGCAAAGGTATAACGCAGTATTTT

clone_size: .
v_call: TRBV7-8
d_call: TRBD1
cdr3_length: 14
j_call: TRBJ2-7
cdr3_aa: CASSLVRTGVEQYF
cdr3_nt: TGTGCCAGCAGCTTAGTGAGGACAGGGGTAGAGCAGTACTTC

clone_size: .
v_call: TRBV6-2/TRBV6-3
d_call: TRBD1
cdr3_length: 15
j_call: TRBJ1-2
cdr3_aa: CASSYPGGATDGYTF
cdr3_nt: TGTGCCAGCAGTTACCCAGGGGGGGCGACGGATGGCTACACCTTC

clone_size: .
v_call: TRBV18
d_call: .
cdr3_length: 16
j_call: TRBJ2-6
cdr3_aa: CASSPLWGAGANVLTF
cdr3_nt: TGTGCCAGCTCACCCCTGTGGGGGGCTGGGGCCAACGTCCTGACTTTC

clone_size: .
v_call: TRBV28
d_call: TRBD1
cdr3_length: 15
j_call: TRBJ1-2
cdr3_aa: CASSLVDRVGYGYTF
cdr3_nt: TGTGCCAGCAGTTTGGTGGACAGGGTTGGCTATGGCTACACCTTC

clone_size: few
v_call: TRBV24-1
d_call: .
cdr3_length: 13
j_call: TRBJ1-2
cdr3_aa: CATMSQEIYGYTF
cdr3_nt: TGTGCCACCATGTCTCAAGAAATCTATGGCTACACCTTC

clone_size: .
v_call: TRBV6-5
d_call: .
cdr3_length: 14
j_call: TRBJ2-3
cdr3_aa: CASRQVASTDTQYF
cdr3_nt: TGTGCCAGCAGACAGGTCGCTAGCACAGATACGCAGTATTTT

clone_size: .
v_call: TRBV7-9
d_call: TRBD1
cdr3_length: 11
j_call: TRBJ1-1
cdr3_aa: CAFEGATEAFF
cdr3_nt: TGTGCCTTCGAGGGGGCGACTGAAGCTTTCTTT

clone_size: .
v_call: TRBV19
d_call: TRBD2
cdr3_length: 16
j_call: TRBJ2-2
cdr3_aa: CASSKGLAGSTGELFF
cdr3_nt: TGTGCCAGTAGTAAGGGACTAGCGGGATCCACCGGGGAGCTGTTTTTT

clone_size: .
v_call: TRBV4-1
d_call: TRBD1
cdr3_length: 16
j_call: TRBJ1-5
cdr3_aa: CASSQSGTGQNQPQHF
cdr3_nt: TGCGCCAGCAGCCAATCGGGGACAGGACAAAATCAGCCCCAGCATTTT